This T cell receptor (beta chain) was identified during a study of T cell responses to AZD1222 COVID-19 vaccine. Study-level points and caveats: After the peak T cell response, and only then, were repertoires sampled.

Generated by immunoSEQ multiplex PCR, the TCRdb table keeps only in-frame clones and is missing some. Here the sample spans about 97,000 clones, about 90% being singletons. Concerning this clone: Its antigen is undetermined.

The sequences come from peripheral blood, collected on day 0 of AZD1222 vaccination. The TCR was taken from an adult in good health.

CDR3 loop: CASSSGTSGIVTGELFF. The CDR3 bases are TGTGCCAGCAGCTCAGGGACTAGCGGGATAGTCACCGGGGAGCTGTTTTTT. The chain couples TRBV7-6 to TRBJ2-2, with 13 bases matching TRBD2. The CDR3 length is 17 residues. Germline V gene data show CDR1 as SGHVS and CDR2 as FNYEAQ. V was pared by 4 bases and J by 4 bases, with 6 bases of the junction left unmatched.